These 20 T cell receptor beta chains came from one sample sequenced in a study of blood T cell repertoires in COVID-19. Clones were read by immunoSEQ multiplex PCR, and TCRdb kept only the in-frame ones, dropping some. Of just over 60,000 clones listed, 70% to 85% are singletons. Sample: peripheral blood. The receptors come from a man aged 55 to 70 with acute or convalescent COVID-19.

In the case of this clone: Mismatch with germline at one junction end may stem from a read error. The chain carries TRBV3-1 (or the pseudogene TRBV3-2) and TRBJ1-2, with a tentative D call TRBD1 (5 bases). Germline V gives CDR1 LGHDT, CDR2 YNNKEL (reference sequence). CDR3 length equals 13 residues. CDR3 DNA sequence: TGTGCCAGCAGCATTAACACAGGCCATGGCCACACCTTC. It translates to CASSINTGHGHTF.

The rearrangement uses TRBV6-2 or TRBV6-3 and TRBJ2-7; possible D gene TRBD2, 6 bases. The germline V and J ends were trimmed by 5 bases and 2 bases, with 16 bases remaining between them. The germline gives CDR1 MNHEY, CDR2 SVGEGT. This CDR3 region has 15 residues. CDR3 sequence reads: CASSPRDFDTYEQYF. For the CDR3, the DNA is TGTGCCAGCAGTCCCCGGGACTTCGACACCTACGAGCAGTACTTC.

V and J are TRBV4-1 and TRBJ2-2; a weak D match, TRBD1 (8 bases). V lost 3 bases and J 2 bases, leaving 19 bases between the germline ends. The CDR3 is 18 residues long. Germline-derived CDR1 and CDR2 are MGHRA and YSYEKL. The CDR3 sequence: CASSQTGAGLHNTGELFF. CDR3 nucleotide sequence: TGCGCCAGCAGCCAGACAGGGGCGGGACTACATAACACCGGGGAGCTGTTTTTT.

Concerning this clone itself: A much more abundant neighbour one base away suggests this may be a read error. The V gene is TRBV6-2 or TRBV6-3, the J gene TRBJ2-7; D possibly corresponds to TRBD2 (5 bases). The germline gives CDR1 MNHEY, CDR2 SVGEGT. CDR3 size: 15 residues. Trimming took off 2 bases at V and 2 bases at J, with 13 bases between the two ends. The CDR3 DNA follows: TGTGCCAGCAGTTACGGTCCGCCTAGCCCCTACGAGCAGTACTTC. Translated: CASSYGPPSPYEQYF.

This chain uses TRBV7-9 with TRBJ2-5, with TRBD2 matching 8 bases. Trimming took 3 bases from V and 4 from J; bases not matched to a gene: 10. The CDR3 has 16 residues. Germline V gene sequence: CDR1 SEHNR, CDR2 FQNEAQ (reference sequence). The CDR3 coding sequence is TGTGCCAGCAGCTTGGGTAGCGGGGCGGATCGAGAGACCCAGTACTTC. It yields the protein CASSLGSGADRETQYF.

The genes are TRBV9 and TRBJ2-5; 12 bases line up with TRBD2. CDR1 and CDR2 (germline): SGDLS, YYNGEE. The CDR3 spans 16 residues. The trim removed 4 bases at V and 4 bases at J, leaving 8 bases unmatched. CDR3 sequence reads: CASSPTSGSLAETQYF. The CDR3 nucleotides are TGTGCCAGCAGCCCGACTAGCGGGAGTTTAGCAGAGACCCAGTACTTC.

V gene TRBV5-1 combines with J gene TRBJ2-7; 11 bases are a match to TRBD1. Germline V gene lookup returns CDR1 SGHRS and CDR2 YFSETQ. After removal of 3 bases from V and 3 bases from J, the junction contained 5 bases not matched to a gene. CDR3 size: 15 residues. The CDR3 sequence is CASSSGQGAIYEQYF. CDR3 nucleotide sequence: TGCGCCAGCAGCTCAGGACAGGGGGCAATCTACGAGCAGTACTTC. The full variable domain, completed using reference TRBV5-1 and TRBJ2-7, is KAGVTQTPRYLIKTRGQQVTLSCSPISGHRSVSWYQQTPGQGLQFLFEYFSETQRNKGNFPGRFSGRQFSNSRSEMNVSTLELGDSALYLCASSSGQGAIYEQYFGPGTRLTVT.

This clone was counted once. This rearrangement joins TRBV19 to TRBJ2-2, with 11 bases fitting TRBD1. The junction had 7 bases not matched to a gene; V was cut back by 6 bases and J by 4 bases. The germline gives CDR1 LNHDA, CDR2 SQIVND (reference sequence). The CDR3 extends over 16 amino acids. CDR3 in amino acids: CASRESGTGGTGELFF. The CDR3 nucleotides are TGTGCCAGTAGGGAGTCCGGGACAGGGGGCACCGGGGAGCTGTTTTTT.

This clone appeared a single time. The rearrangement joins TRBV7-2 to TRBJ2-7, with 7 bases identical to TRBD1. The germline CDR1 and CDR2 sequences are SGHTA and FQGNSA. The CDR3 is made up of 14 amino acids. The junction had 6 bases not matched to a gene; V was cut back by 5 bases and J by 2 bases. CDR3 loop: CASSPGQAPYEQYF. DNA of the CDR3: TGTGCCAGCAGCCCCGGACAGGCCCCCTACGAGCAGTACTTC.

The chain has TRBV6-6 and TRBJ2-7; 8 bases are shared with TRBD1. The CDR3 spans 14 residues. Germline V gives CDR1 MNHNY, CDR2 SVGAGI (reference sequence). After removal of 4 bases from V and 6 bases from J, the junction contained 8 bases not matched to a gene. CDR3 bases: TGTGCCAGCAGTTCGCTGGACAGGGTGGGCGAGCAGTACTTC. Translation: CASSSLDRVGEQYF.

This clone occurred a few times. The V gene is TRBV9, the J gene TRBJ1-6; 7 nucleotides agree with TRBD1. Germline V gene sequence: CDR1 SGDLS, CDR2 YYNGEE. V was clipped by 3 bases and J by 8 bases; unmatched bases: 8. CDR3 length equals 15 residues. Here the CDR3 reads CASSASGQRHSPLHF. DNA of the CDR3: TGTGCCAGCAGCGCCTCGGGACAGAGGCATTCACCCCTCCACTTT. Full variable domain (rest looked up from reference TRBV9 and TRBJ1-6): DSGVTQTPKHLITATGQRVTLRCSPRSGDLSVYWYQQSLDQGLQFLIQYYNGEERAKGNILERFSAQQFPDLHSELNLSSLELGDSALYFCASSASGQRHSPLHFGNGTRLTVT.

This chain joins TRBV3-1 (or the pseudogene TRBV3-2) and TRBJ2-1; 10 bases are shared with TRBD2. Trimming cost V 1 base and J 4 bases; bases outside gene matches: 10. Germline V gene data show CDR1 as LGHDT and CDR2 as YNNKEL (reference sequence). This CDR3 has 18 residues. The CDR3 DNA follows: TGTGCCAGCAGCCAAGTCGCTGTGGGGACTAGCGCGTACAATGAGCAGTTCTTC. Translated: CASSQVAVGTSAYNEQFF.

The chain links TRBV9 to TRBJ2-2, with 9 bases matching TRBD2. After removal of 0 bases from V and 6 bases from J, the junction contained 12 bases not matched to a gene. The germline V gene encodes CDR1 SGDLS and CDR2 YYNGEE. The length of the CDR3 is 18 residues. CDR3 protein: CASSVALAGGSRAGELFF. Here the CDR3 DNA reads TGTGCCAGCAGCGTAGCTTTGGCGGGAGGGAGTCGTGCCGGGGAGCTGTTTTTT.

J is TRBJ1-6 and V is TRBV29-1; 8 nucleotides line up with TRBD1. This CDR3 is built from 15 residues. The V segment lost 8 bases and the J segment 7 bases; nucleotides outside the gene matches: 13. Germline V gives CDR1 SQVTM, CDR2 ANQGSEA. CDR3 nucleotides: TGCAGCTTACTAAGGGCCCGGACAGGGAATTCACCCCTCCACTTT. Translation gives CSLLRARTGNSPLHF.

The rearrangement links TRBV11-2 to TRBJ2-1; D is undetermined. V was trimmed by 0 bases and J by 4 bases, leaving 7 bases between them. The CDR3 is made up of 14 amino acids. Germline CDR1 is SGHAT and CDR2 is FQNNGV. The chain's CDR3 is CASSLDPNYNEQFF. In DNA, the CDR3 is TGTGCCAGCAGCTTAGATCCAAATTACAATGAGCAGTTCTTC.

This clone was observed a handful of times. This chain joins TRBV21-1 and TRBJ1-5; TRBD1 was called by the table and not checked on the DNA. TRBV21-1 is a recognized pseudogene. The CDR3 contains 14 residues. CDR3 in amino acids: CASSKTGMNQPQHF. The CDR3 nucleotides read TGTGCCAGCAGCAAAACAGGGATGAATCAGCCCCAGCATTTT.

This chain links TRBV30 with TRBJ1-2, with D tentatively TRBD1 (6 bases). V shed 6 bases and J shed 7 bases, with 12 bases lying between them. CDR1 GTSNPN and CDR2 SVGIG come from the germline V gene (reference sequence). The CDR3 totals 11 residues. The CDR3 bases are TGTGCCTGCATCCACAGGGCTGGCTACACCTTC. Amino acid sequence: CACIHRAGYTF.

This clone was seen a handful of times. The chain is built from TRBV7-9 and TRBJ2-3, with 14 bases lining up with TRBD2. V lost 5 bases and J lost 4; bases outside the gene matches: 8. CDR3 length: 17 amino acids. Germline CDR1 SEHNR, CDR2 FQNEAQ (reference sequence). DNA for the CDR3: TGTGCCAGCAGCCGCCGACTAGCGGGAGGGTTTGCAGATACGCAGTATTTT. Translating gives CASSRRLAGGFADTQYF.

The chain carries TRBV30 and TRBJ2-7, with 13 bases that match TRBD2. Trimming cost V 1 base and J 3 bases; bases outside gene matches: 6. Germline loops: CDR1 GTSNPN, CDR2 SVGIG (reference sequence). The CDR3 runs to 16 residues. CDR3 bases: TGTGCCTGGAGTGAACTCGGGACTAGCGGGGACTACGAGCAGTACTTC. Translated, it gives CAWSELGTSGDYEQYF.

The chain employs TRBV7-2 and TRBJ1-2, with a possible D match to TRBD1 (6 bases). The CDR3 has 14 amino acids. V was pared by 5 bases and J by 2 bases, with 12 bases between. CDR1 is SGHTA, CDR2 FQGNSA, per germline. The DNA for the CDR3 is TGTGCCAGCAGCACCGACAGGCGGAACTATGGCTACACCTTC. Encoded protein: CASSTDRRNYGYTF.